These 14 T cell receptor beta chains originate from one sample sequenced in a study of beta chain features in type 1 diabetes. The sequenced template was cDNA made from the entire isolated RNA. Clones were sequenced by immunoSEQ multiplex PCR, and TCRdb holds only the in-frame ones, with some missing. The sample holds roughly 610,000 clones, roughly a sixth seen once. The material sequenced was naive CD4+ T cells from blood. The source of these receptors is a man between 18 and 29 years old in good health.

This clone has only a few counts. The CDR3 loop reads CASRSVETGRWAGELFF. The CDR3 DNA follows: TGTGCCAGCAGATCAGTCGAGACAGGACGGTGGGCCGGGGAGCTGTTTTTT. This chain links TRBV7-9 with TRBJ2-2; a weak D match, TRBD1 (6 bases). Per the germline V gene, CDR1 is SEHNR and CDR2 is FQNEAQ (reference sequence). The CDR3 has 17 amino acids. The V and J ends lost 6 bases and 6 bases respectively, with 23 bases between them.

This clone was picked up a small number of times. The CDR3 spells CASSPREPNTGELFF. DNA for the CDR3: TGTGCCAGCTCGCCCCGGGAACCGAACACCGGGGAGCTGTTTTTT. The chain links TRBV18 to TRBJ2-2; D might be TRBD2 (5 bases). V was trimmed by 6 bases and J by 0 bases, leaving 11 bases between them. CDR1 KGHSH and CDR2 LQKENI come from the germline V gene. CDR3 size: 15 residues.

This clone showed up just a few times. The V and J genes are TRBV4-1 and TRBJ2-2; 8 bases are a match to TRBD2. The CDR3 contains 16 residues. The V gene's germline CDR1 is MGHRA and CDR2 YSYEKL. V trimming: 4 bases; J trimming: 2 bases; junction bases outside the gene matches: 6. The chain's CDR3 is CASSLLGTRNTGELFF. The CDR3 nucleotides read TGCGCCAGCAGCCTCCTCGGGACTAGAAACACCGGGGAGCTGTTTTTT.

This clone came up a few times. The chain couples TRBV5-1 to TRBJ1-2; 7 bases fit TRBD1. V was pared by 4 bases and J by 4 bases, with 7 bases of the junction left unmatched. The CDR3 loop spans 14 amino acids. Germline CDR1 is SGHRS and CDR2 is YFSETQ. CDR3 sequence (DNA): TGCGCCAGCAGCGGACTACAGGGGACCTATGGCTACACCTTC. Its protein product is CASSGLQGTYGYTF.

This clone was recorded a few times. The CDR3 nucleotides read TGTGCCAGCAGCAAAGGTGGAGCGGAGGGGGCTTCAGTGAATGAGCAGTTCTTC. Protein sequence: CASSKGGAEGASVNEQFF. The gene calls are TRBV21-1 and TRBJ2-1; the DNA was not compared with TRBD1, the D call given in the table. TRBV21-1 is labeled a pseudogene. The CDR3 consists of 18 residues.

This clone was counted only a few times. This chain uses TRBV30 with TRBJ2-2; 9 bases agree with TRBD1. After removal of 3 bases from V and 6 bases from J, the junction contained 8 bases not matched to a gene. Germline V CDR1 and CDR2: GTSNPN, SVGIG (reference sequence). This CDR3 region has 15 residues. This CDR3 is CAWSYRDRDAGELFF. CDR3 in DNA: TGTGCCTGGAGCTACCGGGACAGGGACGCCGGGGAGCTGTTTTTT.

Concerning this clone itself: The sample carries other DNA sequences with the same CDR3. The CDR3 DNA reads TGCGCCAGCAGCTTGGACGGAACTAGCACAGATACGCAGTATTTT. Residues: CASSLDGTSTDTQYF. This rearrangement joins TRBV5-1 to TRBJ2-3; D not resolved. Per germline, CDR1 SGHRS and CDR2 YFSETQ. CDR3 length: 15 residues. The V and J ends lost 0 bases and 0 bases respectively, with 8 bases between them.

The CDR3, as DNA: TGTGCCATCAGTGGGGACCTAGCGGGACCTCTAGCCCTAAGGGGCAATGAGCAGTTCTTC. Protein sequence: CAISGDLAGPLALRGNEQFF. This rearrangement joins TRBV10-3 to TRBJ2-1; TRBD2 aligns across 9 bases. Germline lookup yields CDR1 ENHRY and CDR2 SYGVKD. V trimming: 4 bases; J trimming: 6 bases; junction bases outside the gene matches: 22. This CDR3 is 20 amino acids long.

This clone has only a few counts. Mismatch with germline at one junction end may stem from a read error. The chain uses TRBV7-7 and TRBJ2-2; either TRBD1 or TRBD2 may supply D (5 bases each). The CDR3 has 14 amino acids. CDR1 and CDR2 from the germline V gene are SSHAT and FNYEAQ (reference sequence). In DNA form, the CDR3 reads TGTGCTAGCAGCTTAGAGGGGCTAACCGGGGAGCTGTTTTTT. It codes for CASSLEGLTGELFF.

This clone occurred a few times. CDR3 sequence: CAIRSDHEQYF. For the CDR3, the DNA is TGTGCCATCAGGAGTGACCACGAGCAGTACTTC. This sequence joins TRBV10-3 and TRBJ2-7; D remains unclear. In germline, CDR1 is ENHRY, CDR2 SYGVKD. Trimming removed 6 bases from V and 5 bases from J, with 8 bases in between. The CDR3 sequence is 11 residues long.

The chain recombines TRBV5-4 with TRBJ1-3; the D is unclear. The V and J ends lost 0 bases and 4 bases respectively, with 14 bases between them. This CDR3 has 16 amino acids. Germline V lookup: CDR1 SGHNT, CDR2 YYREEE (reference sequence). CDR3 sequence: CASSLAGYRPGNTIYF. The CDR3 nucleotides read TGTGCCAGCAGCTTGGCAGGTTACCGACCGGGAAACACCATATATTTT.

This chain links TRBV23-1 with TRBJ1-1, with D uncertain. TRBV23-1 is known as an ORF, though its function is uncertain. The V end lost 4 bases, the J end lost 3 bases, and 12 bases lay between the germline ends. The CDR3 has 14 residues. The CDR3 coding sequence is TGCGCCAGCAGTCGGTACTCGAGGGACACTGAAGCTTTCTTT. Its translation is CASSRYSRDTEAFF.

This clone was found many times. This rearrangement joins TRBV14 to TRBJ2-1; 12 positions match TRBD2. V dropped 4 bases and J dropped 9; count of bases not matched to a gene: 7. CDR3 length: 15 amino acids. Germline CDR1 reads SGHDN; CDR2 reads FVKESK. Here the CDR3 DNA reads TGTGCCAGCAGCCCACTGACTAGCGGGAGACTTGAGCAGTTCTTC. It yields the protein CASSPLTSGRLEQFF.

The chain has TRBV4-2 and TRBJ2-7; D might be TRBD1 (5 bases). CDR1 is LGHNA and CDR2 is YNFKEQ in the germline V gene. The CDR3 consists of 15 residues. V lost 0 bases and J 5 bases, leaving 14 bases between the germline ends. The CDR3 DNA sequence: TGTGCCAGCAGCCAAGAGGTCGCGGCCAGGGACGAGCAGTACTTC. Protein: CASSQEVAARDEQYF.